Listed here is a single TCR beta chain. There are 15 residues in the CDR3. The ends were cut back, 0 bases at V and 6 bases at J, with 13 bases in the middle. Germline CDR1 reads SGHRS; CDR2 reads YFSETQ. Sequencing used immunoSEQ multiplex PCR; TCRdb keeps in-frame clones, though not all of them. The data contain under 55,000 clones, approximately 80% of them seen just once; the ten biggest clones take up around 12%. Blood draws occurred at baseline, cycle 4 day 1, and cycle 7 day 1. The sample comes from a study of OX40 agonist ivuxolimab in advanced cancers. Study context: Ivuxolimab, an agonist antibody against OX40 (CD134), was given to patients. The eligibility criteria allowed prior anti-PD-1, anti-PD-L1 or anti-CTLA-4 therapy, and approximately 40% had some.

The input for sequencing was CD4+ or CD8+ T cells sorted from blood, taken in a trial of the OX40 agonist ivuxolimab. The gene calls are TRBV5-1 and TRBJ1-5, with D possibly TRBD1 on 5 matching bases. The receptor comes from an adult with an advanced solid tumor such as melanoma, head and neck, liver or kidney cancer. The CDR3 DNA reads TGCGCCAGCAGCTTGGAAGGGGAAAGGAGTCAGCCCCAGCATTTT. As protein: CASSLEGERSQPQHF.